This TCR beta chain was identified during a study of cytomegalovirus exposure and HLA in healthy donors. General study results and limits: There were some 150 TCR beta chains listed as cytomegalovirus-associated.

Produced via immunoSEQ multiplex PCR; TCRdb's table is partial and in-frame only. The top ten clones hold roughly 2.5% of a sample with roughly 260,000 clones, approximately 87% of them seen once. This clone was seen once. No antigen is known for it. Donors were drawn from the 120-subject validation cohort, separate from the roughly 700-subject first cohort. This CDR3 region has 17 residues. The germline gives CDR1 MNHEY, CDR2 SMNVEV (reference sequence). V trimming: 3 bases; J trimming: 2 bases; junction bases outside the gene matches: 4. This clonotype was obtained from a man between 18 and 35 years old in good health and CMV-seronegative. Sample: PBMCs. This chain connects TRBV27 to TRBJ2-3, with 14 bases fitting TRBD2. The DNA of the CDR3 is TGTGCCAGCAGTTTCGGGACTAGCGGGAGTTACACAGATACGCAGTATTTT. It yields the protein CASSFGTSGSYTDTQYF.